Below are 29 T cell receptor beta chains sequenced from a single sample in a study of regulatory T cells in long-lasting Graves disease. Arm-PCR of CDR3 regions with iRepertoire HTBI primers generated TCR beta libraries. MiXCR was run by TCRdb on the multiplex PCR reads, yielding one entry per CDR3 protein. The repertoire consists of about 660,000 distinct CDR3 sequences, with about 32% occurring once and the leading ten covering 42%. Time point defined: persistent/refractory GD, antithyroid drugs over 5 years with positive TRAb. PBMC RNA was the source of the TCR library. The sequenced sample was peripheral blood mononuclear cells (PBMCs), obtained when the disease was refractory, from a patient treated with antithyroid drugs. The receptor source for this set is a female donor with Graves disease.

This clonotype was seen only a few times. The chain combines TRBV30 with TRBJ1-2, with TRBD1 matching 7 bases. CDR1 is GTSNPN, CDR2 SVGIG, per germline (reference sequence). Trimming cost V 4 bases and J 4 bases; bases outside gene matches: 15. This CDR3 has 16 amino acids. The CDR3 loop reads CAWNTLSRQGLYGYTF. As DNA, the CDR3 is TGTGCCTGGAATACTTTGTCGAGACAGGGTCTCTATGGCTACACCTTC.

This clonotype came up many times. The CDR3 region is CASSFAGQSMNTEAFF. The CDR3 DNA sequence: TGTGCCAGCAGTTTTGCTGGACAGTCCATGAACACTGAAGCTTTCTTT. V and J are TRBV28 and TRBJ1-1; maybe TRBD1 (6 bases). The CDR3 is made up of 16 amino acids. Trimming removed 3 bases from V and 0 bases from J, with 14 bases in between. The germline gives CDR1 MDHEN, CDR2 SYDVKM.

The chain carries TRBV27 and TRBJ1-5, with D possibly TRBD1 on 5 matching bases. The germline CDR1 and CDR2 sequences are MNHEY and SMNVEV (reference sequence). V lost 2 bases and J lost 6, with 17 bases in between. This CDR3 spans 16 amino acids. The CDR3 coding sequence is TGTGCCAGCAGTTTAAGTGGGGCAGGCTGGGGTCAGCCCCAGCATTTT. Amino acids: CASSLSGAGWGQPQHF.

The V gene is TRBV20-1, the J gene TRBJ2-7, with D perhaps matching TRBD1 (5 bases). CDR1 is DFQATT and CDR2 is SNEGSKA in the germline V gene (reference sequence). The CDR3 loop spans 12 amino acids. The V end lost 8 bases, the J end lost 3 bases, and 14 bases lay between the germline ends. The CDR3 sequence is CSFQGPDYEQYF. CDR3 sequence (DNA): TGCAGTTTTCAGGGCCCGGACTACGAGCAGTACTTC.

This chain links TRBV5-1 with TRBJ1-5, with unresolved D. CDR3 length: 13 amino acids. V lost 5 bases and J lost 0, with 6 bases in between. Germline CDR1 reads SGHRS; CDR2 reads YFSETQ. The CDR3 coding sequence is TGCGCCAGCAGACATTCTAGCAATCAGCCCCAGCATTTT. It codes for CASRHSSNQPQHF.

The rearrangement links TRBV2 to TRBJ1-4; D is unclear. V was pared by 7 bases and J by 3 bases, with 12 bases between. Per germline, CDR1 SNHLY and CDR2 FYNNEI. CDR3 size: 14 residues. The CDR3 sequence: CASIKEAANEKLFF. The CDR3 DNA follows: TGTGCCAGCATTAAAGAGGCCGCTAATGAAAAACTGTTTTTT.

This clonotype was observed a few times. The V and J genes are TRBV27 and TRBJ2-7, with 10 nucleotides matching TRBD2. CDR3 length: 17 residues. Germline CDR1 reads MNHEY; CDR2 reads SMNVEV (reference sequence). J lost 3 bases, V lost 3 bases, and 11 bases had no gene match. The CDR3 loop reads CASSLGLAGEVFYEQYF. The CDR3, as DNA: TGTGCCAGCAGTTTGGGGCTAGCGGGAGAGGTATTCTACGAGCAGTACTTC.

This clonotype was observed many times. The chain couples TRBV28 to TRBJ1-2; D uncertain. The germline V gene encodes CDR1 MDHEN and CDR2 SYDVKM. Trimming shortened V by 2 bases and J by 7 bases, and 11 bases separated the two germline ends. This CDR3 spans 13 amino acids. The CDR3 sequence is CASSLDTIGGYTF. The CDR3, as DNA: TGTGCCAGCAGTTTAGATACGATCGGTGGCTACACCTTC.

CDR3 bases: TGTGCCACTTCTGGACAGGCCCTCTCCTACGAGCAGTACTTC. It yields the protein CATSGQALSYEQYF. V usage is TRBV10-3 and J usage is TRBJ2-7, with 7 bases that match TRBD1. The J segment lost 0 bases and the V segment lost 10 bases, leaving 9 bases of the junction unmatched. The CDR3 runs to 14 residues. Germline-derived CDR1 and CDR2 are ENHRY and SYGVKD.

The DNA of the CDR3 is TGTGCCAGCAGCCCCGACAGGCGATGGAACACTGAAGCTTTCTTT. Amino acid sequence: CASSPDRRWNTEAFF. The J gene is TRBJ1-1, the V gene TRBV6-2 or TRBV6-3, with a weak D call TRBD1 (6 bases). The CDR3 is 15 residues long. V lost 6 bases to trimming and J lost 1 base, with 15 bases between them. Germline-derived CDR1 and CDR2 are MNHEY and SVGEGT.

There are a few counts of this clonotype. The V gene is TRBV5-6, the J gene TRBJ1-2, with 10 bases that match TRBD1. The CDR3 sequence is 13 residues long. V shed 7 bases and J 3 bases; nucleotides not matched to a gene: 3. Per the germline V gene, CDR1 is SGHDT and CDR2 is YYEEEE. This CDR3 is CASGTGDDYGYTF. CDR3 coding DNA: TGTGCCAGCGGGACAGGGGACGACTATGGCTACACCTTC.

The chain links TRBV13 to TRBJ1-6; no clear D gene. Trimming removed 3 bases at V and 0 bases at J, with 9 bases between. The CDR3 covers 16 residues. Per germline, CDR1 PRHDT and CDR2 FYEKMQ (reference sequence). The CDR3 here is CASSFKGDSYNSPLHF. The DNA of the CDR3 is TGTGCCAGCAGCTTCAAAGGTGACTCCTATAATTCACCCCTCCACTTT.

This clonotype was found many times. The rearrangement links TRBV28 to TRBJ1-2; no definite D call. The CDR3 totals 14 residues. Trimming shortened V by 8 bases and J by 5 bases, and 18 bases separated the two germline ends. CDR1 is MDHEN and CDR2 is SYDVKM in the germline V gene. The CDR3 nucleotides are TGTGCCAGCGGCCTGGCTCTGGGCGGGTATGGCTACACCTTC. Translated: CASGLALGGYGYTF.

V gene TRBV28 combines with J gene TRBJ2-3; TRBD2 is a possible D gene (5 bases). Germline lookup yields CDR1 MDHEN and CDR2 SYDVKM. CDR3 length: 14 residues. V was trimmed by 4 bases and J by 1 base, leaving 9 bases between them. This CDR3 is CASSSIARTDTQYF. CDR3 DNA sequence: TGTGCCAGCAGTTCGATAGCGCGCACAGATACGCAGTATTTT.

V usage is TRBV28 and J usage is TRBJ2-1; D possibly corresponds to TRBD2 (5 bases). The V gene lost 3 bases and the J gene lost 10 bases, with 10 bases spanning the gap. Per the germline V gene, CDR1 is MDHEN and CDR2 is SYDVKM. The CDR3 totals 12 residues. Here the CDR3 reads CASSFEGTEQFF. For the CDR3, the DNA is TGTGCCAGCAGTTTCGAGGGCACCGAGCAGTTCTTC.

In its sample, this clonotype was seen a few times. CDR3 nucleotides: TGCGCCAGCAGCGGAGAGGTGACAGCTAACACTGAAGCTTTCTTT. This codes for CASSGEVTANTEAFF. This chain joins TRBV5-1 and TRBJ1-1; perhaps TRBD1 as D (5 bases). The V end was cut by 4 bases, the J end by 2 bases, with 15 bases between. CDR3 length: 15 residues. Germline V CDR1 and CDR2: SGHRS, YFSETQ. The entire variable domain, with the rest obtained from reference TRBV5-1 and TRBJ1-1, is as follows: KAGVTQTPRYLIKTRGQQVTLSCSPISGHRSVSWYQQTPGQGLQFLFEYFSETQRNKGNFPGRFSGRQFSNSRSEMNVSTLELGDSALYLCASSGEVTANTEAFFGQGTRLTVV.

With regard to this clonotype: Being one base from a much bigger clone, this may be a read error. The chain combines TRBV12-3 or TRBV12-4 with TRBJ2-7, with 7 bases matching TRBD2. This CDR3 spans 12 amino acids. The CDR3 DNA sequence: TGTGCCAGCCGGTGGGGGGGAGACGAGCGGTACTTC. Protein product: CASRWGGDERYF.

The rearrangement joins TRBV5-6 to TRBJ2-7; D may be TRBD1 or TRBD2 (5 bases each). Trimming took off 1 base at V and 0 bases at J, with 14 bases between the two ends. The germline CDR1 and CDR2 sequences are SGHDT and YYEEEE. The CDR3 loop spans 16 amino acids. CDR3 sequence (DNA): TGTGCCAGCAGCTTGAGTTTGGGACCGCACTCCTACGAGCAGTACTTC. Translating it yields CASSLSLGPHSYEQYF. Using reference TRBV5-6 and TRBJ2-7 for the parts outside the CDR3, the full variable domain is DAGVTQSPTHLIKTRGQQVTLRCSPKSGHDTVSWYQQALGQGPQFIFQYYEEEERQRGNFPDRFSGHQFPNYSSELNVNALLLGDSALYLCASSLSLGPHSYEQYFGPGTRLTVT.

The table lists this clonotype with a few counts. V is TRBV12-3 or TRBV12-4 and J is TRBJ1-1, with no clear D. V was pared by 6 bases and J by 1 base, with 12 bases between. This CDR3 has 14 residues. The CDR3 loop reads CASRGVRENTEAFF. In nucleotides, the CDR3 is TGTGCCAGCAGGGGCGTGAGGGAGAACACTGAAGCTTTCTTT.

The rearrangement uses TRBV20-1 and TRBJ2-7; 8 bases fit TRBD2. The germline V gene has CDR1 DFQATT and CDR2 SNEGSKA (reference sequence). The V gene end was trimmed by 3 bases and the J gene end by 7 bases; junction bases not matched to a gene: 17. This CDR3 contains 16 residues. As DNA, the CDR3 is TGCAGTGCTAGGTTCCCGACTAGCGTCAGCTTCGGGGAGCAGTACTTC. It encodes CSARFPTSVSFGEQYF.

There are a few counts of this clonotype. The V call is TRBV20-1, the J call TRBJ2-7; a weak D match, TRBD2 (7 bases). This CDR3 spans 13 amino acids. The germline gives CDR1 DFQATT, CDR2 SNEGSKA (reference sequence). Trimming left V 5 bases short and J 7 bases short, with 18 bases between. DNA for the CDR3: TGCAGTGCTGGGGGGGGGCGGGCTGATGAGCAGTACTTC. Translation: CSAGGGRADEQYF.

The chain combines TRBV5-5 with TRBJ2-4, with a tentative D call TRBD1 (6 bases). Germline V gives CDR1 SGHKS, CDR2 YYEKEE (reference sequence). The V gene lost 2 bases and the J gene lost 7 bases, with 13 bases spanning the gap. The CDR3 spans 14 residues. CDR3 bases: TGTGCCAGCAGCTTCCTTGGCAGGGGTAACATTCAGTACTTC. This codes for CASSFLGRGNIQYF.

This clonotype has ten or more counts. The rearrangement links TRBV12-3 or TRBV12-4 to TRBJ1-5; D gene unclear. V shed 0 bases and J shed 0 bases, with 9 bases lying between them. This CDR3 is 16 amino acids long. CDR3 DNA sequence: TGTGCCAGCAGTTTAGCCAGCACCCCTAGCAATCAGCCCCAGCATTTT. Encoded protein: CASSLASTPSNQPQHF.

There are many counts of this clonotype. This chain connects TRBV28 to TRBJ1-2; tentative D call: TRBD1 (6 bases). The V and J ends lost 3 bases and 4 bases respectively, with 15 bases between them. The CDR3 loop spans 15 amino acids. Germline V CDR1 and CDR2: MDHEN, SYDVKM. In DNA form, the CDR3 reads TGTGCCAGCAGTTTTCTACAGGGCGTTGTCTATGGCTACACCTTC. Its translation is CASSFLQGVVYGYTF.

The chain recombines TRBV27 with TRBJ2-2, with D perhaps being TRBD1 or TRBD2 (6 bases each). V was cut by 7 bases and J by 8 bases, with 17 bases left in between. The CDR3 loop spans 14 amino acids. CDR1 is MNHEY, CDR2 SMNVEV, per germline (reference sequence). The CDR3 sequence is CASTVGGHRGELFF. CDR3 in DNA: TGTGCCAGCACTGTCGGGGGCCACCGTGGGGAGCTGTTTTTT.

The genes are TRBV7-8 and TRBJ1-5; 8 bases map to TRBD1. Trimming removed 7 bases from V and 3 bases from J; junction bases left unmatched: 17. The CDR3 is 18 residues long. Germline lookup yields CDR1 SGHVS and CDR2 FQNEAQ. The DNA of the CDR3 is TGTGCCAGCACTTACGAAGGGCAGGGGGCGCTGAACAATCAGCCCCAGCATTTT. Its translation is CASTYEGQGALNNQPQHF.

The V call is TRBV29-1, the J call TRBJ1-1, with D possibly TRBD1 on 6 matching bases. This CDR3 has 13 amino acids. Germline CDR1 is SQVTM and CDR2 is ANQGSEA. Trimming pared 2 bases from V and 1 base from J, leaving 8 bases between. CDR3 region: CSVETGWNTEAFF. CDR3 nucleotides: TGCAGCGTTGAAACAGGGTGGAACACTGAAGCTTTCTTT.

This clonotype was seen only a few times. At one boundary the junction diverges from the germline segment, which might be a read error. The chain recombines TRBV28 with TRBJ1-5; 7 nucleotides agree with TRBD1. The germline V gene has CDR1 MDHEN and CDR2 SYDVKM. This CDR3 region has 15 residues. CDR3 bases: TGTGCCAGCTGTTTACAGGGGCCTAGCAATCAGCCCCAGCATTTT. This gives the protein CASCLQGPSNQPQHF.

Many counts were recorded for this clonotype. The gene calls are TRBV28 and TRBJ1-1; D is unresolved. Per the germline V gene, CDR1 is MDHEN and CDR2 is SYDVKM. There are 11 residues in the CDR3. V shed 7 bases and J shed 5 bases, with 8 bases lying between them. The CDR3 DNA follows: TGTGCCAGCATCTTCAATACTGAAGCTTTCTTT. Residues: CASIFNTEAFF.